A selection of T cell receptor beta chains follows, all from one sample in a study of T cell repertoires in cytomegalovirus infection. A single record per CDR3 protein comes from TCRdb applying MiXCR to the reads. The sample includes a few hundred thousand distinct CDR3 sequences, roughly 13% seen only once; the top ten take around 9.5%. Material for sequencing was PBMCs. The receptors come from a human donor in good health (CMV status not recorded). Some clones in this sample may be carry-over from other donors' samples. CDR3s include the opening cysteine and the closing phenylalanine or tryptophan. A D gene is named only where the DNA matches it firmly. Expanded clones are given a class, and other clones once, few, many or no size at all.

v_gene	d_gene	j_gene	abundance	CDR3aa	CDR3nt
TRBV20-1	NA	TRBJ2-1	few	CSARDFRATGKIVNEQFF	TGCAGTGCTAGAGATTTCCGTGCGACCGGCAAAATAGTTAATGAGCAGTTCTTC
TRBV25-1	NA	TRBJ1-6	NA	CASSGPAYNSPLHF	TGTGCCAGCAGTGGCCCCGCCTATAATTCACCCCTCCACTTT
TRBV10-2	NA	TRBJ1-1	NA	CASSDSMNTEAFF	TGCGCCAGCAGTGATAGCATGAACACTGAAGCTTTCTTT
TRBV18	NA	TRBJ1-1	many	CASSAVFGEAFF	TGTGCCAGCTCCGCGGTGTTTGGTGAAGCTTTCTTT
TRBV5-5	TRBD2	TRBJ2-7	few	CASSLSLAGGLYEQYF	TGTGCCAGCAGCTTGAGTCTAGCGGGAGGACTTTACGAGCAGTACTTC
TRBV5-1	TRBD2	TRBJ2-1	many	CASSPSLAGKDEQFF	TGCGCCAGCAGCCCCTCACTAGCGGGGAAAGATGAGCAGTTCTTC
TRBV6-2/TRBV6-3	TRBD2	TRBJ2-1	many	CASYLAGGPHNEQFF	TGTGCCAGCTACTTAGCGGGAGGGCCCCACAATGAGCAGTTCTTC
TRBV6-1	TRBD2	TRBJ2-1	many	CASSEESGGYNEQFF	TGTGCCAGCAGTGAAGAAAGCGGGGGCTACAATGAGCAGTTCTTC
TRBV28	NA	TRBJ2-2	many	CAFQPGNRVFTGELFF	TGTGCCTTCCAGCCCGGGAACAGGGTATTCACCGGGGAGCTGTTTTTT
TRBV28	TRBD1	TRBJ2-1	many	CASRLGQGYNEQFF	TGTGCCAGCAGATTGGGACAGGGCTACAATGAGCAGTTCTTC
TRBV7-2	NA	TRBJ1-4	many	CASSLVSGRDEKLFF	TGTGCCAGCAGCTTAGTCTCGGGGCGAGATGAAAAACTGTTTTTT